This TCR beta chain was obtained from a study of blood T cells in healthy people across ages. General study findings and limits: Not knowing donor CMV status may have confounded expanded clonotype changes.

The CDR3 is 15 amino acids. V gave up 6 bases and J gave up 3 bases, with 17 bases separating them. Primers used in a second PCR of about 7 to 11 cycles were a sample-barcoded 5' primer and a J-beta primer mix. From the 5' RACE reads, TCRdb called clonotypes with MiXCR, one entry per CDR3 protein. The sample lists 1,500,000 or so distinct CDR3 sequences, around 59% occurring once. This clonotype came up once. Its antigen is unknown. The source material was blood. The V call is TRBV12-3 or TRBV12-4, the J call TRBJ2-5, with D uncertain. The receptor was isolated from a man aged 18 to 29 in good health. CDR3 amino acids: CASRATGHPKETQYF. The CDR3 DNA reads TGTGCCAGCAGGGCAACCGGGCACCCCAAAGAGACCCAGTACTTC.